Reported below is one TCR beta chain. J lost 4 bases, V lost 6 bases, and 3 bases had no gene match. The CDR3 runs to 13 residues. Germline V gene sequence: CDR1 MGHDK, CDR2 SYGVNS. The data belong to a study of sequential checkpoint blockade in melanoma. In the study overall: Maintenance nivolumab came after either treatment sequence.

Treatment in this sample: randomized to nivolumab then ipilimumab (arm A) or the reverse (arm B). From thawed PBMCs, live CD3+CD8+ cells negative for CD19 and CD56 were sorted. Sequencing was performed with immunoSEQ multiplex PCR; in TCRdb, only in-frame clones are kept and a portion is missing. The sample consists of 17,000 or so clones, 50% to 65% of them appearing once. Material: CD8+ T cells sorted from blood (inferred from file names), obtained from a patient given nivolumab and ipilimumab in sequence. This sequence joins TRBV25-1 and TRBJ1-5; 7 bases agree with TRBD1. The receptor comes from a human donor with melanoma. The CDR3 DNA reads TGTGCCAGCAGGGACAGGCGGAATCAGCCCCAGCATTTT. Amino acids: CASRDRRNQPQHF.